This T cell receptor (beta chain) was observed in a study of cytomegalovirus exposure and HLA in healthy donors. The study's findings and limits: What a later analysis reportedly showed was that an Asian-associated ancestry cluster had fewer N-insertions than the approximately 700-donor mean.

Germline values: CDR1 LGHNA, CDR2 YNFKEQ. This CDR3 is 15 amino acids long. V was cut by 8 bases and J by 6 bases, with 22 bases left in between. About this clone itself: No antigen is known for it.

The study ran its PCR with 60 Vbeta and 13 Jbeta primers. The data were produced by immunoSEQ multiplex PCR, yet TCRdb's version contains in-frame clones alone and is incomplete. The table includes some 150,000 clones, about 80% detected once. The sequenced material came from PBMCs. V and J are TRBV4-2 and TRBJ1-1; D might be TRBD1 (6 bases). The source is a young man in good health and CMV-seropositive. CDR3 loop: CASRGTDQGLSEAFF. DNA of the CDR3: TGTGCCAGCCGGGGTACGGATCAGGGGCTGTCTGAAGCTTTCTTT.